Below are 18 T cell receptor beta chains sequenced from a single sample in a study of cytomegalovirus exposure and HLA in healthy donors. Clones were read by immunoSEQ multiplex PCR, and TCRdb kept only the in-frame ones, dropping some. Found here are some 310,000 clones, 70% to 90% of them singletons; the top ten hold approximately 0.9%. The sequencing sample was made of PBMCs. These receptors came from a man aged 25-45 years in good health and CMV-seronegative.

This chain uses TRBV28 with TRBJ1-2; a weak D match, TRBD1 (6 bases). The length of the CDR3 is 13 residues. Germline V gene sequence: CDR1 MDHEN, CDR2 SYDVKM. V lost 4 bases and J lost 4, with 10 bases in between. CDR3 sequence: CASSSDRSYGYTF. The CDR3 DNA is TGTGCCAGCAGTTCGGACAGAAGCTATGGCTACACCTTC.

The chain uses TRBV27 and TRBJ1-2; TRBD1 agrees at 10 bases. This CDR3 is built from 12 residues. Germline trimming cut 6 bases from V and 7 bases from J; bases unmatched to any gene: 2. Germline CDR1 is MNHEY and CDR2 is SMNVEV (reference sequence). CDR3 loop: CASRGQGPGYTF. The CDR3 nucleotides read TGTGCCAGCAGGGGACAGGGGCCTGGCTACACCTTC.

The chain employs TRBV9 and TRBJ2-5; TRBD1 is a possible D gene (6 bases). Trimming stripped 4 bases from V and 1 base from J, with 14 bases between. Germline values: CDR1 SGDLS, CDR2 YYNGEE. CDR3 length equals 15 residues. The CDR3 coding sequence is TGTGCCAGCAGCCTATCCCAGGGGACCCAAGAGACCCAGTACTTC. Residues: CASSLSQGTQETQYF. Full variable domain (rest looked up from reference TRBV9 and TRBJ2-5): DSGVTQTPKHLITATGQRVTLRCSPRSGDLSVYWYQQSLDQGLQFLIQYYNGEERAKGNILERFSAQQFPDLHSELNLSSLELGDSALYFCASSLSQGTQETQYFGPGTRLLVL.

This chain connects TRBV6-1 to TRBJ2-7; 7 nucleotides align to TRBD1. Germline V gene sequence: CDR1 MNHNS, CDR2 SASEGT. The CDR3 runs 13 residues. The ends lost 6 bases at V and 0 bases at J; junction bases unmatched: 2. This chain's CDR3 is CASRTGSSYEQYF. The CDR3, as DNA: TGTGCCAGCAGGACAGGGAGCTCCTACGAGCAGTACTTC.

Here the CDR3 reads CASSDGQGLGEQYF. CDR3 sequence (DNA): TGCGCCAGCAGCGACGGACAGGGTTTGGGAGAGCAGTACTTC. The chain is built from TRBV5-1 and TRBJ2-7; 8 nucleotides align to TRBD1. V lost 4 bases, J lost 7 bases, and 10 bases stayed unmatched. The CDR3 consists of 14 residues. From germline, CDR1 is SGHRS and CDR2 YFSETQ.

The V and J genes are TRBV7-2 and TRBJ2-7; 9 nucleotides line up with TRBD2. V shed 6 bases, J shed 3 bases, and the junction held 3 bases outside the gene matches. CDR1 is SGHTA and CDR2 is FQGNSA in the germline V gene. The length of the CDR3 is 13 residues. CDR3 nucleotides: TGTGCCAGCAGGCTAGCGGGGATCTACGAGCAGTACTTC. It is translated as CASRLAGIYEQYF.

V usage is TRBV7-9 and J usage is TRBJ1-1; D is unresolved. The CDR3 contains 11 residues. Trimming shortened V by 3 bases and J by 8 bases, and 7 bases separated the two germline ends. Germline CDR1 and CDR2: SEHNR and FQNEAQ (reference sequence). The CDR3 region is CASSLGREAFF. CDR3 bases: TGTGCCAGCAGCTTGGGCAGGGAAGCTTTCTTT.

The table lists this clone with a few counts. The chain joins TRBV7-6 to TRBJ2-7; the D gene is possibly TRBD2 (6 bases). V lost 5 bases and J lost 5, with 25 bases in between. The CDR3 is made up of 17 amino acids. From germline, CDR1 is SGHVS and CDR2 FNYEAQ. CDR3 protein: CASSQTISGSPRHEQYF. DNA of the CDR3: TGTGCCAGCAGCCAAACTATTAGCGGCTCCCCGCGCCACGAGCAGTACTTC. Supplemented by reference TRBV7-6 and TRBJ2-7, the full variable domain reads GAGVSQSPRYKVTKRGQDVALRCDPISGHVSLYWYRQALGQGPEFLTYFNYEAQQDKSGLPNDRFSAERPEGSISTLTIQRTEQRDSAMYRCASSQTISGSPRHEQYFGPGTRLTVT.

DNA of the CDR3: TGCGCCAGCAGCTTGAGACTAGCGGGGGTCGAGGATACGCAGTATTTT. Translating gives CASSLRLAGVEDTQYF. The J gene is TRBJ2-3, the V gene TRBV5-1, with 12 bases that match TRBD2. The CDR3 runs 16 residues. V dropped 1 base and J dropped 6; count of bases not matched to a gene: 6. Germline assignment: CDR1 SGHRS and CDR2 YFSETQ.

The genes are TRBV30 and TRBJ2-7, with TRBD2 as a possible D gene (6 bases). V was shortened by 3 bases and J by 3 bases, with 12 bases between the two germline ends. This CDR3 spans 13 amino acids. Germline lookup yields CDR1 GTSNPN and CDR2 SVGIG (reference sequence). The DNA of the CDR3 is TGTGCCTGGAGCGGAGGGGCAGGCTACGAGCAGTACTTC. This sequence encodes CAWSGGAGYEQYF.

This clone has just one count. The chain uses TRBV30 and TRBJ1-3; D remains unclear. The CDR3 is 16 residues long. Looked up from germline, CDR1 is GTSNPN and CDR2 is SVGIG (reference sequence). V lost 1 base, J lost 1 base, and 14 bases lay in between. The CDR3 loop reads CAWSGVGGRSGNTIYF. In nucleotides, the CDR3 is TGTGCCTGGAGTGGGGTCGGAGGTCGATCTGGAAACACCATATATTTT.

The CDR3 loop is CASSYETGTGELFF. The CDR3 DNA is TGTGCCAGCAGTTATGAGACAGGCACCGGGGAGCTGTTTTTT. The J gene is TRBJ2-2, the V gene TRBV6-6, with a weak D call TRBD1 (6 bases). The V and J ends lost 3 bases and 4 bases respectively, with 9 bases between them. The length of the CDR3 is 14 residues. Germline V gene lookup returns CDR1 MNHNY and CDR2 SVGAGI (reference sequence).

This chain uses TRBV4-1 with TRBJ1-5; unclear D gene. The CDR3 spans 13 residues. Germline CDR1 is MGHRA and CDR2 is YSYEKL. V shed 0 bases and J shed 3 bases, with 3 bases lying between them. CDR3 DNA sequence: TGCGCCAGCAGCCAAGACATCAATCAGCCCCAGCATTTT. As protein: CASSQDINQPQHF.

This chain links TRBV6-1 with TRBJ2-1, with 12 bases identical to TRBD1. The V and J ends lost 0 bases and 8 bases, in that order; junction bases with no gene match: 5. This CDR3 contains 16 residues. Germline V CDR1 and CDR2: MNHNS, SASEGT. The CDR3 bases are TGTGCCAGCAGTGAAGCGCCGGGACAGGGGGCGGATGAGCAGTTCTTC. It translates to CASSEAPGQGADEQFF.

This chain joins TRBV29-1 and TRBJ2-7; 10 positions agree with TRBD1. Looked up from germline, CDR1 is SQVTM and CDR2 is ANQGSEA. This CDR3 has 13 residues. After removal of 6 bases from V and 4 bases from J, the junction contained 6 bases not matched to a gene. Here the CDR3 DNA reads TGCAGCGTCCCTACGGACAGGGGGTACGAGCAGTACTTC. Translation gives CSVPTDRGYEQYF.

This chain connects TRBV5-1 to TRBJ2-1; 11 bases map to TRBD2. This CDR3 region has 17 residues. Per the germline V gene, CDR1 is SGHRS and CDR2 is YFSETQ. V lost 0 bases to trimming and J lost 4 bases; unmatched junction nucleotides: 6. CDR3 protein: CASSLASGGPRYNEQFF. The DNA for the CDR3 is TGCGCCAGCAGCTTGGCTAGCGGGGGGCCCCGATACAATGAGCAGTTCTTC.

The rearrangement joins TRBV2 to TRBJ1-6; D may be TRBD1 (6 bases). Germline V lookup: CDR1 SNHLY, CDR2 FYNNEI. This CDR3 contains 14 residues. V gave up 5 bases and J gave up 9 bases, with 14 bases separating them. Here the CDR3 DNA reads TGTGCCAGCAGTTTGGGGGGGGCGACTTCACCCCTCCACTTT. As protein: CASSLGGATSPLHF.

The chain recombines TRBV7-9 with TRBJ2-1; D uncertain. Germline values: CDR1 SEHNR, CDR2 FQNEAQ (reference sequence). The V and J ends lost 2 bases and 5 bases respectively, with 7 bases between them. There are 13 residues in the CDR3. The CDR3 bases are TGTGCCAGCAGCTTAAATTATAACAATGAGCAGTTCTTC. Protein sequence: CASSLNYNNEQFF.